Given below is one T cell receptor (beta chain) in context. Its cognate antigen is unknown. Primers: 60 Vbeta forward and 13 Jbeta reverse. The method was immunoSEQ multiplex PCR; TCRdb's version includes in-frame clones alone and lacks a portion of them. Of some 170,000 clones listed, about 80% were seen once; the top ten hold about 4.7%. The data belong to a study of cytomegalovirus exposure and HLA in healthy donors. Study results and limitations: It was approximately 170 TCR beta chains that were listed as cytomegalovirus-associated.

CDR1 is SQVTM, CDR2 ANQGSEA, per germline. The germline V and J ends were trimmed by 6 bases and 5 bases, with 23 bases remaining between them. The CDR3 is 15 amino acids. Sequenced input: PBMCs. The rearrangement links TRBV29-1 to TRBJ2-7; possibly TRBD1 for D (6 bases). The receptor was derived from a man in his thirties or forties in good health and CMV-seronegative. This chain's CDR3 is CSVGARPGALDEQYF. The DNA for the CDR3 is TGCAGCGTGGGGGCTCGGCCAGGGGCCTTGGACGAGCAGTACTTC.